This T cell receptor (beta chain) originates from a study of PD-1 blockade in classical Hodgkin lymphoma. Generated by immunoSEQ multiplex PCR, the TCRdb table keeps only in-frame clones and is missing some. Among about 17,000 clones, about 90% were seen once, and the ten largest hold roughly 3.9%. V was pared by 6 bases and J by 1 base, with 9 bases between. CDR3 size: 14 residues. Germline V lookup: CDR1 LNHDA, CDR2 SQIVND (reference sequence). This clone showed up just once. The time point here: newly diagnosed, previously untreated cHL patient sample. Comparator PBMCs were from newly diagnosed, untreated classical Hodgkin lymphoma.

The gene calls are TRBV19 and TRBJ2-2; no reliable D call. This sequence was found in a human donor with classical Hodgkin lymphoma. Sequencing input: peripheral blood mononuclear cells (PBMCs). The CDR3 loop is CASRLDLNTGELFF. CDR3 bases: TGTGCCAGTAGACTGGATCTGAACACCGGGGAGCTGTTTTTT. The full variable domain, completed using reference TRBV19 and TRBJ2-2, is DGGITQSPKYLFRKEGQNVTLSCEQNLNHDAMYWYRQDPGQGLRLIYYSQIVNDFQKGDIAEGYSVSREKKESFPLTVTSAQKNPTAFYLCASRLDLNTGELFFGEGSRLTVL.